Below are 32 T cell receptor beta chains sequenced from a single sample in a study of blood T cell repertoires in COVID-19. TCRdb keeps only in-frame clones here, not all; method: immunoSEQ multiplex PCR. The table has roughly 24,000 clones, about 80% seen once; the top ten hold around 48%. The specimen sequenced was peripheral blood. The receptor set was obtained from a man between 65 and 85 years old with acute or convalescent COVID-19.

The DNA of the CDR3 is TGTGCCAGCAGTAACAGGGGCGAGGGCTACACCTTC. This encodes CASSNRGEGYTF. The chain is built from TRBV6-5 and TRBJ1-2; 7 nucleotides match TRBD1. The ends lost 5 bases at V and 8 bases at J; junction bases unmatched: 5. Germline V CDR1 and CDR2: MNHEY, SVGAGI. This CDR3 has 12 residues.

The chain is built from TRBV5-1 and TRBJ1-3; the D gene is possibly TRBD1 (5 bases). V dropped 0 bases and J dropped 0 bases, with 10 bases sitting between them. CDR1 SGHRS and CDR2 YFSETQ come from the germline V gene. The CDR3 has 16 amino acids. CDR3 region: CASSLVSGNSGNTIYF. CDR3 in DNA: TGCGCCAGCAGCTTGGTTTCAGGGAACTCTGGAAACACCATATATTTT.

V and J are TRBV4-3 and TRBJ1-2, with 10 bases aligning to TRBD1. The CDR3 is 15 residues long. Trimming removed 1 base from V and 7 bases from J; junction bases left unmatched: 6. Per germline, CDR1 LGHNA and CDR2 YSLEER. The CDR3 protein is CASSQGGQGFGGYTF. CDR3 DNA sequence: TGCGCCAGCAGCCAAGGGGGACAGGGGTTCGGTGGCTACACCTTC.

The table lists this clone with a count of one. The chain employs TRBV5-1 and TRBJ1-3; D uncertain. Trimming stripped 0 bases from V and 2 bases from J, with 6 bases between. The germline CDR1 and CDR2 sequences are SGHRS and YFSETQ. The CDR3 has 14 amino acids. The CDR3 bases are TGCGCCAGCAGCTTGGAACTACCTGGAAACACCATATATTTT. It codes for CASSLELPGNTIYF.

The chain carries TRBV5-6 and TRBJ1-1; 7 bases match TRBD1. The CDR3 totals 13 residues. After removal of 7 bases from V and 6 bases from J, the junction contained 9 bases not matched to a gene. Germline CDR1 is SGHDT and CDR2 is YYEEEE. CDR3 bases: TGTGCCAGCGTAAGAGACAGGGACCCTGAAGCTTTCTTT. Protein product: CASVRDRDPEAFF.

This clone was counted only a few times. The V gene is TRBV7-3, the J gene TRBJ2-1, with a possible D match to TRBD1 (7 bases). CDR3 length: 12 amino acids. V shed 4 bases and J shed 11 bases, with 12 bases lying between them. Germline V gene sequence: CDR1 SGHTA, CDR2 FQGTGA. The CDR3 sequence: CASSSPGGQQFF. The CDR3 DNA reads as TGTGCCAGCAGCTCCCCAGGGGGGCAGCAGTTCTTC.

The chain uses TRBV6-5 and TRBJ1-2, with D uncertain. This CDR3 is built from 13 residues. V was shortened by 9 bases and J by 8 bases, with 19 bases between the two germline ends. CDR1 is MNHEY, CDR2 SVGAGI, per germline. As DNA, the CDR3 is TGTGCCAGTAGACGCGGGATCGCGGCAGGCTACACCTTC. As protein: CASRRGIAAGYTF.

The chain has TRBV19 and TRBJ1-2; 7 bases are a match to TRBD1. Trimming removed 3 bases from V and 4 bases from J; junction bases left unmatched: 14. Germline CDR1 reads LNHDA; CDR2 reads SQIVND (reference sequence). The CDR3 sequence is 17 residues long. The CDR3 protein is CASSIGSGGYEGYGYTF. DNA of the CDR3: TGTGCCAGTAGTATTGGGTCAGGGGGTTATGAAGGCTATGGCTACACCTTC.

Worth noting for this clone: Germline and junction disagree at one end, which may indicate a read error. The same CDR3 is also encoded by other DNA sequences in this sample. The J gene is TRBJ1-2, the V gene TRBV2; possible D gene TRBD1, 5 bases. The CDR3 runs 13 residues. The V gene's germline CDR1 is SNHLY and CDR2 FYNNEI. CDR3 sequence (DNA): TGTGCCAGCAGTGACGAGCGGGACTATGGTTACACCTTC. It specifies CASSDERDYGYTF.

The J gene is TRBJ2-3, the V gene TRBV5-1; 8 nucleotides agree with TRBD1. This CDR3 region has 14 residues. CDR1 SGHRS and CDR2 YFSETQ come from the germline V gene. V gave up 4 bases and J gave up 5 bases; unmatched junction bases: 6. Written as DNA, the CDR3 is TGCGCCAGCAGCCCCGACAGGGGAGTAGATACGCAGTATTTT. Protein product: CASSPDRGVDTQYF.

The chain has TRBV18 and TRBJ2-7; 9 bases match TRBD1. The V gene's germline CDR1 is KGHSH and CDR2 LQKENI. V lost 5 bases and J lost 3; bases outside the gene matches: 8. The CDR3 spans 15 residues. The CDR3 sequence: CASSSPGTGHYEQYF. The DNA of the CDR3 is TGTGCCAGCTCATCCCCCGGGACAGGGCACTACGAGCAGTACTTC.

This clone was observed once. This rearrangement joins TRBV27 to TRBJ1-5, with 9 bases fitting TRBD1. Per the germline V gene, CDR1 is MNHEY and CDR2 is SMNVEV (reference sequence). V shed 3 bases and J 7 bases; nucleotides not matched to a gene: 4. This CDR3 is built from 14 residues. The CDR3: CASSFGTGIQPQHF. The CDR3 bases are TGTGCCAGCAGTTTCGGGACAGGGATCCAGCCCCAGCATTTT.

The V gene is TRBV24-1, the J gene TRBJ1-4; D is unclear. The CDR3 covers 12 residues. Germline assignment: CDR1 KGHDR and CDR2 SFDVKD. V shed 4 bases and J shed 8 bases, with 7 bases lying between them. The CDR3 nucleotides read TGTGCCACCAGTGAGACGACAGAAAAACTGTTTTTT. Protein: CATSETTEKLFF.

CDR3 in DNA: TGTGCCAGCTCACCACCTCCGGGAGAGACCCAGTACTTC. It codes for CASSPPPGETQYF. The chain joins TRBV18 to TRBJ2-5; D uncertain. CDR3 length: 13 amino acids. V shed 0 bases and J shed 4 bases, with 6 bases lying between them. Germline assignment: CDR1 KGHSH and CDR2 LQKENI.

This chain joins TRBV19 and TRBJ1-3; 8 nucleotides align to TRBD1. Losses at the gene ends were 5 bases for V and 0 bases for J; bases not matched to a gene: 9. Germline-derived CDR1 and CDR2 are LNHDA and SQIVND (reference sequence). The CDR3 sequence is 17 residues long. The CDR3 region has the DNA TGTGCCAGTAGTTGGGCCAGGGGGCCAATCTCTGGAAACACCATATATTTT. It encodes CASSWARGPISGNTIYF.

The V and J genes are TRBV7-6 and TRBJ1-6, with a possible D match to TRBD1 (6 bases). The germline gives CDR1 SGHVS, CDR2 FNYEAQ. The CDR3 has 15 amino acids. Trimming took 2 bases from V and 8 from J, leaving 13 bases between them. The CDR3 reads CASSLSGERDSPLHF. The CDR3, as DNA: TGTGCCAGCAGCTTATCAGGGGAAAGGGATTCACCCCTCCACTTT.

The rearrangement uses TRBV28 and TRBJ1-2; D call uncertain. CDR1 is MDHEN, CDR2 SYDVKM, per germline. The CDR3 loop spans 13 amino acids. With 2 bases removed from V and 7 bases from J, the gap between germline ends came to 11 bases. The CDR3 reads CASSLITSGGYTF. DNA for the CDR3: TGTGCCAGCAGTTTAATCACAAGCGGTGGCTACACCTTC.

This chain links TRBV7-9 with TRBJ1-1, with 7 bases lining up with TRBD1. Germline V gene sequence: CDR1 SEHNR, CDR2 FQNEAQ (reference sequence). The CDR3 covers 12 residues. With V trimmed by 4 bases and J by 6 bases, 2 bases remained unmatched. The DNA for the CDR3 is TGTGCCAGCAGCTCGGGGACAGCTGAAGCTTTCTTT. This sequence encodes CASSSGTAEAFF.

This rearrangement joins TRBV11-2 to TRBJ2-5; 9 nucleotides match TRBD1. The V and J ends lost 2 bases and 2 bases, in that order; junction bases with no gene match: 6. In germline, CDR1 is SGHAT, CDR2 FQNNGV. This CDR3 comprises 16 residues. CDR3 in amino acids: CASSLTGGSGQETQYF. CDR3 DNA sequence: TGTGCCAGCAGCTTAACAGGGGGCTCGGGGCAAGAGACCCAGTACTTC. The full variable domain, in which reference TRBV11-2 and TRBJ2-5 provide the parts outside the CDR3, is EAGVAQSPRYKIIEKRQSVAFWCNPISGHATLYWYQQILGQGPKLLIQFQNNGVVDDSQLPKDRFSAERLKGVDSTLKIQPAKLEDSAVYLCASSLTGGSGQETQYFGPGTRLLVL.

The chain is built from TRBV29-1 and TRBJ1-2; TRBD1 might be the D (6 bases). V lost 6 bases to trimming and J lost 4 bases, with 18 bases between them. CDR3 length: 14 residues. The germline gives CDR1 SQVTM, CDR2 ANQGSEA. In nucleotides, the CDR3 is TGCAGCGTGATAGACCCCAGGGGTGGCTATGGCTACACCTTC. Protein sequence: CSVIDPRGGYGYTF.

The J gene is TRBJ1-1, the V gene TRBV25-1; 9 positions agree with TRBD1. This CDR3 has 14 amino acids. Unmatched junction bases numbered 11, after V lost 5 bases and J lost 10 bases. The germline V gene encodes CDR1 MGHDK and CDR2 SYGVNS. As DNA, the CDR3 is TGTGCCAGCAGTCGCCGGACAGGGGAGGATGTAGCTTTCTTT. Translating gives CASSRRTGEDVAFF.

The chain links TRBV5-1 to TRBJ2-7; D might be TRBD1 (6 bases). The CDR3 loop spans 11 amino acids. CDR1 and CDR2 (germline): SGHRS, YFSETQ. Deletions cut 4 bases from V and 6 bases from J, with 8 bases between. CDR3 residues: CASSGDTEQYF. Here the CDR3 DNA reads TGCGCCAGCAGCGGGGACACCGAGCAGTACTTC.

V is TRBV11-3 and J is TRBJ2-3; 14 bases agree with TRBD2. The CDR3 sequence is 19 residues long. From germline, CDR1 is SGHNT and CDR2 YENEEA. With 1 base clipped from V and 2 bases from J, the junction kept 8 bases outside the gene matches. In nucleotides, the CDR3 is TGTGCCAGCAGCTTAGGGACTAGCGGGGGGCCCGCGAACACAGATACGCAGTATTTT. Protein: CASSLGTSGGPANTDTQYF.

V and J are TRBV7-2 and TRBJ2-3, with TRBD2 as a possible D gene (5 bases). Deletions cut 4 bases from V and 2 bases from J, with 13 bases between. Germline CDR1 reads SGHTA; CDR2 reads FQGNSA. The CDR3 extends over 15 amino acids. The CDR3, as DNA: TGTGCCAGCAGCTCCGGACTTCTGAACACAGATACGCAGTATTTT. Amino acid sequence: CASSSGLLNTDTQYF.

DNA of the CDR3: TGTGCCAGCAGCTTAGGAATAGCGGTATACAATGAGCAGTTCTTC. It translates to CASSLGIAVYNEQFF. V and J are TRBV11-3 and TRBJ2-1; D might be TRBD2 (6 bases). Between the trimmed V and J ends, which lost 1 base and 4 bases, there was a span of 11 bases. The CDR3 length is 15 residues. The germline gives CDR1 SGHNT, CDR2 YENEEA.

The rearrangement joins TRBV30 to TRBJ1-1; D possibly corresponds to TRBD1 (6 bases). Germline V gene sequence: CDR1 GTSNPN, CDR2 SVGIG (reference sequence). The germline V and J ends were trimmed by 3 bases and 5 bases, with 19 bases remaining between them. The CDR3 totals 15 residues. The CDR3 loop is CAWSGGGQGRTEAFF. In DNA, the CDR3 is TGTGCCTGGAGCGGCGGGGGGCAGGGGAGGACTGAAGCTTTCTTT.

This chain joins TRBV6-1 and TRBJ1-4, with D unclear. The CDR3 is 14 amino acids. Trimming removed 6 bases from V and 5 bases from J, with 13 bases in between. The V gene's germline CDR1 is MNHNS and CDR2 SASEGT. The CDR3 DNA reads as TGTGCCAGCAGGCGAGGGAGCCGCAATGAAAAACTGTTTTTT. Residues: CASRRGSRNEKLFF.

V is TRBV7-8 and J is TRBJ2-1; D is uncertain. There are 16 residues in the CDR3. V gave up 5 bases and J gave up 0 bases, with 14 bases separating them. The germline CDR1 and CDR2 sequences are SGHVS and FQNEAQ. Here the CDR3 reads CASSLLPASSYNEQFF. In nucleotides, the CDR3 is TGTGCCAGCAGCCTACTGCCAGCGAGCTCCTACAATGAGCAGTTCTTC.

The chain uses TRBV5-1 and TRBJ1-6, with 7 bases that match TRBD1. V lost 5 bases to trimming and J lost 6 bases; unmatched junction nucleotides: 5. CDR3 size: 14 residues. Germline assignment: CDR1 SGHRS and CDR2 YFSETQ. The CDR3 is CASRTDRSNSPLHF. The CDR3, as DNA: TGCGCCAGCAGGACGGACAGGTCTAATTCACCCCTCCACTTT.

The chain employs TRBV11-3 and TRBJ1-2; TRBD1 matches 7 bases. The V gene end was trimmed by 5 bases and the J gene end by 6 bases; junction bases not matched to a gene: 9. Germline V CDR1 and CDR2: SGHNT, YENEEA. The CDR3 contains 14 residues. This CDR3 is CASSNTGRGNGYTF. The DNA of the CDR3 is TGTGCCAGCAGCAATACGGGCAGGGGGAATGGCTACACCTTC.

The rearrangement links TRBV3-1 (or the pseudogene TRBV3-2) to TRBJ1-2; possible D gene TRBD1, 5 bases. The germline V gene encodes CDR1 LGHDT and CDR2 YNNKEL (reference sequence). Between the trimmed V and J ends, which lost 1 base and 8 bases, there was a span of 17 bases. CDR3 length equals 15 residues. The CDR3 coding sequence is TGTGCCAGCAGCCAAGGAGTGGGGCGGGGCCGAGGCTACACCTTC. This sequence encodes CASSQGVGRGRGYTF.

V is TRBV6-5 and J is TRBJ1-3, with D uncertain. Looked up from germline, CDR1 is MNHEY and CDR2 is SVGAGI. The V gene lost 8 bases and the J gene lost 4 bases, with 12 bases spanning the gap. The CDR3 has 13 residues. The CDR3 DNA reads as TGTGCCAGCCTGGCAGGCTCGGGAAACACCATATATTTT. It is translated as CASLAGSGNTIYF.